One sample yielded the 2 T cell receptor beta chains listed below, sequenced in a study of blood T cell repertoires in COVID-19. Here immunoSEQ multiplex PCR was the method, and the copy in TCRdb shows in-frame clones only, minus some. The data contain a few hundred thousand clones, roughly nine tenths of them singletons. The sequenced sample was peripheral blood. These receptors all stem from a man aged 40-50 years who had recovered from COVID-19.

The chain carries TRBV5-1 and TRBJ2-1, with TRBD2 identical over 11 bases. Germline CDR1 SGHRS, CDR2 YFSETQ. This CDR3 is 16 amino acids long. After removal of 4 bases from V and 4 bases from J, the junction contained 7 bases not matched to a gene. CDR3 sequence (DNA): TGCGCCAGCAGCAGCCTAGCGGGAGGCTCTTACAATGAGCAGTTCTTC. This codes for CASSSLAGGSYNEQFF.

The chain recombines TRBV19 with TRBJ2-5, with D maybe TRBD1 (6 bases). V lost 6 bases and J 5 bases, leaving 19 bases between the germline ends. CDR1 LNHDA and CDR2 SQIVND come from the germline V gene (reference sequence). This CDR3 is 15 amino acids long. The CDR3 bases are TGTGCCAGTAGGAGCACAGGGCGCCTGTTGGAGACCCAGTACTTC. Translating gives CASRSTGRLLETQYF.